This TCR beta chain was sequenced during a study of PD-L1 blockade in urothelial cancer. Study overall: Blood underwent analysis 3 weeks (second dose) and 6 weeks after treatment began.

Per germline, CDR1 MDHEN and CDR2 SYDVKM. This CDR3 comprises 15 residues. J lost 6 bases, V lost 3 bases, and 4 bases had no gene match. Measured with immunoSEQ multiplex PCR; TCRdb has only the in-frame clones, and not every one. The sample has 35,000 to 45,000 clones; around 83% are singletons. The chain recombines TRBV28 with TRBJ2-1, with TRBD2 matching 11 bases. The sequence derives from a man aged 60 to 75 with urothelial cancer. The sample here was PBMCs, taken around atezolizumab (anti-PD-L1) treatment. The CDR3 protein is CASSFSGLAANEQFF. The CDR3 bases are TGTGCCAGCAGTTTCTCGGGACTAGCGGCCAATGAGCAGTTCTTC.